Listed here are 9 T cell receptor beta chains from one sample, sequenced in a study of blood T cells in healthy people across ages. The second PCR ran roughly 6 to 11 cycles with a sample-barcoded 5' primer and J-beta primers. Via MiXCR, TCRdb re-called the 5' RACE reads, giving one row per CDR3 protein. The sample includes approximately 800,000 distinct CDR3 sequences, approximately 35% of them seen just once. Sequenced sample: blood. These receptors came from a man in his late teens or twenties in good health.

The J gene is TRBJ2-5, the V gene TRBV20-1; D possibly matches TRBD1 or TRBD2 (8 bases each). The CDR3 has 16 residues. Germline lookup yields CDR1 DFQATT and CDR2 SNEGSKA (reference sequence). Trimming left V 3 bases short and J 2 bases short, with 19 bases between. CDR3 nucleotides: TGCAGTGCTAGGAGACAGGGGCAGCGGGGGCAAGAGACCCAGTACTTC. Protein product: CSARRQGQRGQETQYF.

The genes are TRBV30 and TRBJ1-1; D is unresolved. With 0 bases removed from V and 4 bases from J, the gap between germline ends came to 9 bases. The CDR3 length is 13 residues. Germline V CDR1 and CDR2: GTSNPN, SVGIG (reference sequence). This chain's CDR3 is CAWSVGLSTEAFF. CDR3 in DNA: TGTGCCTGGAGTGTGGGCCTGAGCACTGAAGCTTTCTTT.

The genes are TRBV7-9 and TRBJ1-1; D remains ambiguous. With 5 bases removed from V and 0 bases from J, the gap between germline ends came to 10 bases. CDR3 size: 14 residues. The germline CDR1 and CDR2 sequences are SEHNR and FQNEAQ (reference sequence). CDR3: CASSTLTVNTEAFF. The CDR3 nucleotides are TGTGCCAGCAGCACGCTGACGGTGAACACTGAAGCTTTCTTT.

The table lists this clonotype with a few counts. The rearrangement links TRBV5-1 to TRBJ1-1, with D uncertain. The CDR3 consists of 14 residues. Trimming took 2 bases from V and 1 from J, leaving 9 bases between them. Germline lookup yields CDR1 SGHRS and CDR2 YFSETQ. DNA of the CDR3: TGCGCCAGCAGCTTCCTCTTAACGAACACTGAAGCTTTCTTT. Translated: CASSFLLTNTEAFF.

This clonotype appeared a few times. This chain links TRBV29-1 with TRBJ1-6; D is possibly TRBD1 (5 bases). Trimming left V 3 bases short and J 6 bases short, with 9 bases between. CDR3 length: 13 residues. Germline V gene lookup returns CDR1 SQVTM and CDR2 ANQGSEA. The DNA for the CDR3 is TGCAGCGTTGAGGAGGGGACTAATTCACCCCTCCACTTT. It specifies CSVEEGTNSPLHF.

As to this clonotype: A single base separates this from a much larger clone, so it may be a read error. V gene TRBV2 combines with J gene TRBJ2-7, with D possibly being TRBD2 (6 bases). This CDR3 spans 16 amino acids. Germline assignment: CDR1 SNHLY and CDR2 FYNNEI. V lost 5 bases to trimming and J lost 11 bases, with 28 bases between them. CDR3 sequence (DNA): TGTGCCAGCAGTCTTCTCCAACTGGACCTCGGGGGTGTGGAGTACTTC. Its translation is CASSLLQLDLGGVEYF.

The chain combines TRBV4-1 with TRBJ2-3; 10 positions agree with TRBD1. The V gene's germline CDR1 is MGHRA and CDR2 YSYEKL. With 3 bases clipped from V and 10 bases from J, the junction kept 13 bases outside the gene matches. The CDR3 sequence is 16 residues long. The CDR3: CASSHARDRGLNAQYF. Here the CDR3 DNA reads TGCGCCAGCAGCCATGCGAGGGACAGGGGATTGAATGCGCAGTATTTT.

This clonotype was recorded at least ten times. The chain joins TRBV4-3 to TRBJ2-5; 7 bases match TRBD2. CDR1 is LGHNA, CDR2 YSLEER, per germline. The CDR3 runs to 15 residues. V shed 4 bases, J shed 5 bases, and the junction held 10 bases outside the gene matches. CDR3 bases: TGCGCCAGCAGCCCCCAAGGGCGGGGGTTGGAGACCCAGTACTTC. It specifies CASSPQGRGLETQYF.

This clonotype came up a few times. This chain connects TRBV12-3 or TRBV12-4 to TRBJ2-1; 12 bases line up with TRBD1. V was pared by 6 bases and J by 13 bases, with 4 bases of the junction left unmatched. The CDR3 has 12 residues. CDR3 DNA: TGTGCCAGCAGGGGGGACAGGGGGCTTCAGTTCTTC. This codes for CASRGDRGLQFF.